This T cell receptor (beta chain) comes out of a study of read filtering for tumor transcriptome and immune sequencing. Trimming removed 4 bases from V and 2 bases from J; junction bases left unmatched: 8. Germline V CDR1 and CDR2: LGHNA, YSLEER. This CDR3 is built from 17 residues. This library used roughly 400 ng RNA and molecular barcoded adaptors spanning alpha/delta and beta/gamma chains. TCRdb itself ran the reads through MiXCR, one entry per CDR3 protein. This table has 100,000 to 150,000 distinct CDR3 sequences, around 13% appearing once. This clonotype was counted ten times or more. Sequencing was done on a sample of a population of CD138-negative cells sorted from bone marrow. This clonotype was sampled from a donor at least 40 years old with multiple myeloma. This chain connects TRBV4-3 to TRBJ2-5; 12 nucleotides agree with TRBD2. DNA of the CDR3: TGCGCCAGCAGCCGAACCCTCGGACTAGCGGGACAAGAGACCCAGTACTTC. It translates to CASSRTLGLAGQETQYF.